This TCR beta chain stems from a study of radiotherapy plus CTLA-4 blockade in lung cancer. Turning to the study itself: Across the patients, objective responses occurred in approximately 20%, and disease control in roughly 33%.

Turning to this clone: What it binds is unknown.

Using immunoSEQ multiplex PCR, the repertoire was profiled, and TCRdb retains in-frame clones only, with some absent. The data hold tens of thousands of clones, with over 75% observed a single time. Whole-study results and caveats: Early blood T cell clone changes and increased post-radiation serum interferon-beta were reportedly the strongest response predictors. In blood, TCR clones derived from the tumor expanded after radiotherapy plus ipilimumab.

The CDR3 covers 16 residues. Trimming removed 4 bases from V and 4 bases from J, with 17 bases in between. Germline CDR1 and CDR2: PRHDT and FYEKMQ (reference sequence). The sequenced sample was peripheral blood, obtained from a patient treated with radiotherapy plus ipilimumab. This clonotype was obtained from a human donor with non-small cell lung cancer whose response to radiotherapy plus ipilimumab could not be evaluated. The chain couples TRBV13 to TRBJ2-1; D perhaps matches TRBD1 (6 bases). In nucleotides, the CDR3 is TGTGCCAGCAGCTCCACCGGGACAAGCGTATACAATGAGCAGTTCTTC. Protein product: CASSSTGTSVYNEQFF. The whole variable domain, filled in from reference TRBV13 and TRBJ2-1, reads AAGVIQSPRHLIKEKRETATLKCYPIPRHDTVYWYQQGPGQDPQFLISFYEKMQSDKGSIPDRFSAQQFSDYHSELNMSSLELGDSALYFCASSSTGTSVYNEQFFGPGTRLTVL.